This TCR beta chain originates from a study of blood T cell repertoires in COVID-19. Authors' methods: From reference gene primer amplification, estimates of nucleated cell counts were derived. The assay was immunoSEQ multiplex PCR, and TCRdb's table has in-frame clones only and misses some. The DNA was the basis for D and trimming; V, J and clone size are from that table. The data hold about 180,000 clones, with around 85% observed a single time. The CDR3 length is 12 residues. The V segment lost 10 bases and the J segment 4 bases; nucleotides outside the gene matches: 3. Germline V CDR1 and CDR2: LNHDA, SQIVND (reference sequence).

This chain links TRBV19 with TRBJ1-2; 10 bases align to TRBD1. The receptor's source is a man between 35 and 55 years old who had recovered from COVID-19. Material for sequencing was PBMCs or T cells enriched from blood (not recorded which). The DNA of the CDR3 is TGTGCCACAGGGACAGGGGCCTATGGCTACACCTTC. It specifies CATGTGAYGYTF. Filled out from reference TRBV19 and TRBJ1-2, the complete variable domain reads DGGITQSPKYLFRKEGQNVTLSCEQNLNHDAMYWYRQDPGQGLRLIYYSQIVNDFQKGDIAEGYSVSREKKESFPLTVTSAQKNPTAFYLCATGTGAYGYTFGSGTRLTVV.